The 14 T cell receptor beta chains below all came from one sample that was sequenced in a study of OX40 agonist ivuxolimab in advanced cancers. Sequencing was performed with immunoSEQ multiplex PCR; in TCRdb, only in-frame clones are kept and a portion is missing. Among fewer than 85,000 clones listed, around 82% were seen once. Sequenced here: CD4+ or CD8+ T cells sorted from blood, sampled in a trial of the OX40 agonist ivuxolimab. These receptors came from an adult with an advanced solid tumor such as melanoma, head and neck, liver or kidney cancer.

The chain joins TRBV6-6 to TRBJ2-7; TRBD1 agrees at 7 bases. CDR1 MNHNY and CDR2 SVGAGI come from the germline V gene (reference sequence). This CDR3 has 15 amino acids. Trimming removed 5 bases from V and 0 bases from J; junction bases left unmatched: 7. The CDR3 protein is CASSDPGQSSYEQYF. The CDR3 DNA reads TGTGCCAGCAGTGATCCGGGACAGAGCTCCTACGAGCAGTACTTC.

This chain joins TRBV5-4 and TRBJ2-1; TRBD2 agrees at 10 bases. Trimming removed 4 bases from V and 5 bases from J; junction bases left unmatched: 6. Germline CDR1 reads SGHNT; CDR2 reads YYREEE (reference sequence). This CDR3 is built from 15 residues. CDR3: CASSPWTSGDNEQFF. CDR3 nucleotides: TGTGCCAGCAGCCCCTGGACTAGCGGCGACAATGAGCAGTTCTTC.

This clone was seen a few times. V usage is TRBV5-1 and J usage is TRBJ2-7; 7 bases agree with TRBD1. Germline V gene lookup returns CDR1 SGHRS and CDR2 YFSETQ. The J segment lost 6 bases and the V segment lost 4 bases, leaving 7 bases of the junction unmatched. This CDR3 comprises 13 residues. The DNA of the CDR3 is TGCGCCAGCAGCCCCCGACAGGGATCCGAGCAGTACTTC. Translation: CASSPRQGSEQYF.

This chain uses TRBV2 with TRBJ1-1; TRBD1 matches 10 bases. CDR1 SNHLY and CDR2 FYNNEI come from the germline V gene. The CDR3 is 17 amino acids. With 0 bases clipped from V and 7 bases from J, the junction kept 11 bases outside the gene matches. This CDR3 is CASSEAGQGTERGEAFF. DNA of the CDR3: TGTGCCAGCAGTGAAGCGGGACAGGGGACGGAGCGTGGTGAAGCTTTCTTT.

V is TRBV5-5 and J is TRBJ1-2; TRBD1 might be the D (5 bases). The V end was cut by 4 bases, the J end by 8 bases, with 15 bases between. The CDR3 loop spans 13 amino acids. The germline V gene has CDR1 SGHKS and CDR2 YYEKEE (reference sequence). CDR3 DNA: TGTGCCAGCAGCCCGCGGTTTCGGGGCGGCTACACCTTC. As protein: CASSPRFRGGYTF.

This clone has a single count. This rearrangement joins TRBV5-1 to TRBJ2-5; 8 nucleotides match TRBD1. Trimming at V came to 5 bases and at J to 4 bases, leaving 4 bases not matched to a gene. Germline values: CDR1 SGHRS, CDR2 YFSETQ. CDR3 length equals 13 residues. As DNA, the CDR3 is TGCGCCAGCAGGCCAGGACAGGGAGAGACCCAGTACTTC. Its translation is CASRPGQGETQYF.

This chain joins TRBV15 and TRBJ2-5; 15 bases match TRBD2. V gave up 3 bases and J gave up 5 bases; unmatched junction bases: 4. Germline V gene data show CDR1 as LNHNV and CDR2 as YYDKDF (reference sequence). The CDR3 spans 16 residues. The CDR3 coding sequence is TGTGCCACCAGCAGGGGACTAGCGGGGGGAATGGAGACCCAGTACTTC. The encoded protein is CATSRGLAGGMETQYF.

This clone was picked up a small number of times. This rearrangement joins TRBV5-1 to TRBJ1-1; D may be TRBD1 (5 bases). This CDR3 is built from 14 residues. The germline V and J ends were trimmed by 4 bases and 3 bases, with 13 bases remaining between them. Germline V gene sequence: CDR1 SGHRS, CDR2 YFSETQ. The CDR3 DNA follows: TGCGCCAGCAGCCCGTCCGGGGGTGACACTGAAGCTTTCTTT. Protein product: CASSPSGGDTEAFF.

Sample share makes this clone medium-sized. The rearrangement joins TRBV7-9 to TRBJ1-2, with 7 bases aligning to TRBD1. Germline values: CDR1 SEHNR, CDR2 FQNEAQ (reference sequence). The J segment lost 7 bases and the V segment lost 5 bases, leaving 10 bases of the junction unmatched. This CDR3 comprises 14 residues. CDR3 sequence: CASSGDSDLSGYTF. As DNA, the CDR3 is TGTGCCAGCAGCGGGGACAGCGACCTATCTGGCTACACCTTC.

V gene TRBV5-1 combines with J gene TRBJ1-1; perhaps TRBD1 as D (6 bases). CDR1 is SGHRS, CDR2 YFSETQ, per germline. V shed 0 bases and J shed 3 bases, with 9 bases lying between them. The CDR3 is 14 residues long. CDR3 amino acids: CASSLGGGHTEAFF. CDR3 DNA sequence: TGCGCCAGCAGCTTGGGAGGGGGGCACACTGAAGCTTTCTTT.

The J gene is TRBJ2-7, the V gene TRBV6-6, with 10 nucleotides matching TRBD1. The CDR3 is 14 residues long. In germline, CDR1 is MNHNY, CDR2 SVGAGI (reference sequence). The V segment lost 8 bases and the J segment 6 bases; nucleotides outside the gene matches: 10. Here the CDR3 DNA reads TGTGCCAGCGGGACTCGACAGGGGGCGCGCGAGCAGTACTTC. As protein: CASGTRQGAREQYF.

V usage is TRBV2 and J usage is TRBJ2-2; D remains ambiguous. Germline V gene sequence: CDR1 SNHLY, CDR2 FYNNEI. V lost 6 bases to trimming and J lost 2 bases, with 19 bases between them. The CDR3 is made up of 17 amino acids. DNA for the CDR3: TGTGCCAGCAGCTCCCTCCCGATGAGGAGTAACACCGGGGAGCTGTTTTTT. Translation: CASSSLPMRSNTGELFF.

Written as DNA, the CDR3 is TGTGCCAGCAGCTTAATCGGGACAGGGAATTCACCCCTCCACTTT. Encoded protein: CASSLIGTGNSPLHF. The V and J genes are TRBV7-8 and TRBJ1-6; 9 nucleotides agree with TRBD1. CDR3 length: 15 residues. Germline V gene sequence: CDR1 SGHVS, CDR2 FQNEAQ. J gave up 7 bases and V 2 bases, and 3 bases lay outside the gene matches.

The rearrangement links TRBV6-6 to TRBJ2-2; TRBD1 is a possible D gene (6 bases). The CDR3 has 13 residues. Trimming left V 0 bases short and J 10 bases short, with 9 bases between. Per the germline V gene, CDR1 is MNHNY and CDR2 is SVGAGI (reference sequence). The CDR3 DNA reads TGTGCCAGCAGTTACTCAAACAGGGAGGAGCTGTTTTTT. Translation gives CASSYSNREELFF.